This T cell receptor beta chain appears in the sequencing data of a study of metastatic and nonmetastatic thyroid tumors. Thyroid surgery was performed in patients who had received no treatment beforehand. Source study methods: Clinicopathological groups differed in CDR3, with these differences serving to build a distant-metastasis classifier for papillary thyroid cancer. TCRdb used MiXCR to call clones anew from the PCR reads. These V and J calls originate from TCRdb's pipeline instead of the authors' own analysis. The sample holds over 10,000 clones, about 33% seen once. Details on this clone: Possible read error: a much larger clone is one base away.

The CDR3 has 14 residues. CDR1 and CDR2 from the germline V gene are SGHVS and FQNEAQ. This rearrangement joins TRBV7-8 to TRBJ2-7, with TRBD2 matching 8 bases. Sequencing was carried out using tumor tissue. This clonotype was obtained from a male donor with papillary thyroid cancer or a benign thyroid nodule (not recorded which). Some clones in this sample may be carry-over from other donors' samples. The CDR3 DNA reads TGTGCCAGCAGCTTCGGGGGGGCCATGTACGAGCATTACTTC. Protein product: CASSFGGAMYEHYF.